This T cell receptor beta chain was obtained from a study of beta chain features in type 1 diabetes. Study in general: The patient and healthy donor groups were comparable for age, gender and cell yields.

Once sorted, every population was more than 95% pure. A few counts support this clone. Its antigen is as yet unknown. Trimming stripped 1 base from V and 15 bases from J, with 9 bases between. Germline CDR1 and CDR2: SEHNR and FQNEAQ (reference sequence). This CDR3 is built from 11 residues. Study-wide points: Shortening that was moderate but significant affected the TCRB CDR3s of Type 1 diabetes patients in all four CD4+ subsets.

Expressed TCRB transcripts were sequenced after all isolated RNA was converted to cDNA. The method was immunoSEQ multiplex PCR; TCRdb's version includes in-frame clones alone and lacks a portion of them. Of about 250,000 clones listed, over 12% are singletons. This clonotype originated in a woman in her thirties or forties in good health. Specimen: naive CD4+ T cells from blood. The rearrangement joins TRBV7-9 to TRBJ1-4; TRBD1 might be the D (5 bases). The CDR3, as DNA: TGTGCCAGCAGCTTAGGGAAAGGGGTGTTTTTT. Its translation: CASSLGKGVFF.